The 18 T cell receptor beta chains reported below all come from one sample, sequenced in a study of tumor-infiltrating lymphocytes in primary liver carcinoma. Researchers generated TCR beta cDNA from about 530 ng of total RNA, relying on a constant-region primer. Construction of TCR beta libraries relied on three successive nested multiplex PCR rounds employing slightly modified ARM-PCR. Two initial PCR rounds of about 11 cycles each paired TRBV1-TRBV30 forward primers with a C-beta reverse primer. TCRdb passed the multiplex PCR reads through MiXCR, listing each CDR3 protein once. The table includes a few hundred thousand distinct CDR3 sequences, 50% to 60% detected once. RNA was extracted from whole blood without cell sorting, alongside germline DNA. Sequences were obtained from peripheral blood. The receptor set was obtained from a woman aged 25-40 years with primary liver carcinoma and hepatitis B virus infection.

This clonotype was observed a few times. CDR3 DNA: TGTGCCTGGAGTCAGGGAAAGGGACAGTTCTTC. Translating gives CAWSQGKGQFF. The J gene is TRBJ2-1, the V gene TRBV30; TRBD1 might be the D (5 bases). Germline loops: CDR1 GTSNPN, CDR2 SVGIG (reference sequence). This CDR3 has 11 residues. The V end was cut by 2 bases, the J end by 13 bases, with 12 bases between. The full variable domain, in which reference TRBV30 and TRBJ2-1 provide the parts outside the CDR3, is SQTIHQWPATLVQPVGSPLSLECTVEGTSNPNLYWYRQAAGRGLQLLFYSVGIGQISSEVPQNLSASRPQDRQFILSSKKLLLSDSGFYLCAWSQGKGQFFGPGTRLTVL.

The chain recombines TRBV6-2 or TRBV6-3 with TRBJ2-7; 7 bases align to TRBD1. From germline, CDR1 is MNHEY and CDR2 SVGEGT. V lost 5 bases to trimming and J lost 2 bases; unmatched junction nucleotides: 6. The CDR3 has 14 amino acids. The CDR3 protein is CASSTGVPPYEQYF. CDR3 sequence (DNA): TGTGCCAGCAGTACAGGGGTACCTCCCTACGAGCAGTACTTC.

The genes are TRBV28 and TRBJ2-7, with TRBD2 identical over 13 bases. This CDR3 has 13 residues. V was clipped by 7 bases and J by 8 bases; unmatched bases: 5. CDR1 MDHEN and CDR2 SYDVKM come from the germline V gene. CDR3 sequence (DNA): TGTGCCAGCATCAGGACTAGCGGGAGCCAGCAGTACTTC. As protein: CASIRTSGSQQYF.

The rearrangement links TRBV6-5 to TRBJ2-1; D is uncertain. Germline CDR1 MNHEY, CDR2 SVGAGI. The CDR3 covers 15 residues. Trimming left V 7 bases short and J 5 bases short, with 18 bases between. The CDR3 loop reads CASTTFKVSHNEQFF. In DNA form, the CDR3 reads TGTGCCAGCACTACCTTCAAAGTTTCTCACAATGAGCAGTTCTTC.

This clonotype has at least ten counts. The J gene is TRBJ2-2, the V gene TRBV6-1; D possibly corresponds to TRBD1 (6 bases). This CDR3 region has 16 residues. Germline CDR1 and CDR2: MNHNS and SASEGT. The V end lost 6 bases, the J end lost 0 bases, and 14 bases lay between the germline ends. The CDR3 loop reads CASRKRQVANTGELFF. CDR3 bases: TGTGCCAGCAGGAAGCGACAGGTGGCGAACACCGGGGAGCTGTTTTTT.

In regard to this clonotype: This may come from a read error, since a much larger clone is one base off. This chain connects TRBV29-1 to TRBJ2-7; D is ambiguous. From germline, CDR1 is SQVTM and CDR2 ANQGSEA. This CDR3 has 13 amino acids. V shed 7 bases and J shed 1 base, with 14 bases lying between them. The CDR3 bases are TGCAGCGCTCTCCTGGCGTTGTCCTACGAGCAGTACTTC. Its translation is CSALLALSYEQYF.

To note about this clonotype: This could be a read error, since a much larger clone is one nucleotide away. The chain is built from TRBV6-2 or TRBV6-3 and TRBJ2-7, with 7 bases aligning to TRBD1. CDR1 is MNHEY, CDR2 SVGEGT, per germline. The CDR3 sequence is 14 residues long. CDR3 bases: TGTGCCAACAGTACGGGACAGACAGTCTACGAGCAGTACTTC. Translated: CANSTGQTVYEQYF.

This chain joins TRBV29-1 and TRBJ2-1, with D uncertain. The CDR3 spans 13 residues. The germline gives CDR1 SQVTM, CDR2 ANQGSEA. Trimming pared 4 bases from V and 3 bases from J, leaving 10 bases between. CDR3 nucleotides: TGCAGCGTTGGGAAACATGACTACAATGAGCAGTTCTTC. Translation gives CSVGKHDYNEQFF.

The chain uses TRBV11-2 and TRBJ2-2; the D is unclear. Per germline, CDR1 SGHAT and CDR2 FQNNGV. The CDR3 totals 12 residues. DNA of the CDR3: TGTGCGAACAACGCGGAGTACGGGGAGCTGTTTTTT. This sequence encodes CANNAEYGELFF.

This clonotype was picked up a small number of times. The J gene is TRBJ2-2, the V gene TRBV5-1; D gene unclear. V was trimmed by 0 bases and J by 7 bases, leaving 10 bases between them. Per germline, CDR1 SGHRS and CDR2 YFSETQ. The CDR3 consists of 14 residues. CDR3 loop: CASSLARAGGELFF. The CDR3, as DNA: TGCGCCAGCAGCTTGGCCCGGGCTGGCGGGGAGCTGTTTTTT.

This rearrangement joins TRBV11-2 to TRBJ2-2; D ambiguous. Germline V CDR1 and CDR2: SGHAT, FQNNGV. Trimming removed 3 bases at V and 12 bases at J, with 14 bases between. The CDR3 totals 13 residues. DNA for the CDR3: TGTGCCAGCAGCTTCACGAGCACCGGTAAGCTGTTTTTT. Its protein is CASSFTSTGKLFF.

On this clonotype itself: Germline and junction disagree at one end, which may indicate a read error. CDR3 residues: CVSGYTSYGYTF. The CDR3 coding sequence is TGTGTCAGCGGTTATACGAGCTATGGCTACACCTTC. The chain carries TRBV12-3 or TRBV12-4 and TRBJ1-2; D call uncertain. CDR3 length: 12 amino acids.

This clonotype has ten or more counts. CDR3 residues: CSVLGQGSYEQYF. CDR3 DNA sequence: TGCAGCGTTCTCGGACAGGGGTCCTACGAGCAGTACTTC. The chain combines TRBV29-1 with TRBJ2-7; 9 bases are a match to TRBD1. The CDR3 sequence is 13 residues long. Looked up from germline, CDR1 is SQVTM and CDR2 is ANQGSEA. Trimming took 5 bases from V and 1 from J; bases not matched to a gene: 3.

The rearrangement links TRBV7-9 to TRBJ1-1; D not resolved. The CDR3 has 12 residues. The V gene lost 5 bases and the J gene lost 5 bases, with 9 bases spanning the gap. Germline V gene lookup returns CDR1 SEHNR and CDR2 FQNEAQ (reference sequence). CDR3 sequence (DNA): TGTGCCAGCAGCACAGCCGTGACTGAAGCTTTCTTT. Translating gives CASSTAVTEAFF.

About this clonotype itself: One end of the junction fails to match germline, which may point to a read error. CDR3 loop: CASSPSSGSHPDTHYF. CDR3 nucleotides: TGTGCCAGCAGTCCCTCAAGCGGGAGTCACCCAGATACGCACTATTTT. The chain recombines TRBV12-3 or TRBV12-4 with TRBJ2-3; 8 bases are shared with TRBD2. There are 16 residues in the CDR3.

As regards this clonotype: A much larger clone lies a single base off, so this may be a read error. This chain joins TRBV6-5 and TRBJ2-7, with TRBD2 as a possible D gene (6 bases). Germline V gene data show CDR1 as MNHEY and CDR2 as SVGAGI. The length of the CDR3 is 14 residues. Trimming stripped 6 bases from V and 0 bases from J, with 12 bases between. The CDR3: CASSRIGSSYEQYF. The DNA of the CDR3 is TGTGCCAGCAGCCGTATCGGGAGCTCCTACGAGCAGTACTTC.

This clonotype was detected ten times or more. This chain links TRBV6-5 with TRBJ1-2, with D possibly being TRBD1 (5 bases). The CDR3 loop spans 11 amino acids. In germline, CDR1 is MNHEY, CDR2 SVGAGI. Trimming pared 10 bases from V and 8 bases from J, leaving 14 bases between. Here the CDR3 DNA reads TGTGCCACCGGGGAGGGGAACGGCTACACCTTC. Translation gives CATGEGNGYTF.

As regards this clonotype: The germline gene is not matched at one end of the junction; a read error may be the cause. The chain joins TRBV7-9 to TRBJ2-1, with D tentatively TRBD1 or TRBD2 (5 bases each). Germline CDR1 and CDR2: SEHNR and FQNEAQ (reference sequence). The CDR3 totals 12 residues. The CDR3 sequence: CASNLVGGEQFF. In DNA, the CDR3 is TGTGCCAGCAACTTAGTTGGGGGAGAGCAGTTCTTC.